This entry is about one T cell receptor (beta chain). Its antigen is currently unknown. These data belong to a study of STAT5B mutations in CD4+ large granular lymphocyte leukemia. Regarding the study as a whole: Without HLA matching, higher CD4+ than CD8+ T-LGLL clonality could reflect small sample size. CD4-sorted patient repertoires seemed more clonal than healthy CD4+ repertoires. Top patient clones used TRBV06 genes more often: 8/27 versus 2/35 in controls.

The V end lost 8 bases, the J end lost 1 base, and 11 bases lay between the germline ends. Germline-derived CDR1 and CDR2 are WNHNN and SYGVQD (reference sequence). The CDR3 has 13 amino acids. As originally analysed: Productive clonotypes were detectable down to 2.59 x 10-5 frequency. Assay: immunoSEQ multiplex PCR; the TCRdb copy retains only in-frame clones and omits some. V and J calls and clone size are given by that table; D and trimming were obtained from the DNA. The data show tens of thousands of clones, around 72% seen once. This TCR was sampled from a human donor in good health. The material sequenced was CD4+ T cells from blood buffy coats. The rearrangement links TRBV10-1 to TRBJ2-5; the D is unclear. As DNA, the CDR3 is TGCGCCAGCGGGATTCCGCCCCAAGAGACCCAGTACTTC. The encoded protein is CASGIPPQETQYF.